The 30 T cell receptor beta chains below all came from one sample that was sequenced in a study of OX40 agonist ivuxolimab in advanced cancers. Libraries were constructed by the immunoSEQ multiplex PCR assay. Held by TCRdb, this immuneACCESS table contains in-frame sequences only and omits some clones. Under half of the omission traces to an unresolved V gene where checked; the cause of the rest is unknown. The sample has 50,000 to 70,000 clones on record, roughly nine tenths of them singletons. The top ten constitute roughly an eighth of the sample. Sequenced here: CD4+ or CD8+ T cells sorted from blood, sampled in a trial of the OX40 agonist ivuxolimab. Every receptor here comes from an adult with an advanced solid tumor such as melanoma, head and neck, liver or kidney cancer.

The rearrangement joins TRBV5-8 to TRBJ2-2; 8 bases agree with TRBD1. The CDR3 is 15 residues long. With 2 bases clipped from V and 6 bases from J, the junction kept 6 bases outside the gene matches. Germline CDR1 and CDR2: SGHTS and YDEGEE. The CDR3 DNA follows: TGTGCCAGCAGCTTCCAGGGGGCTAATGCCGGGGAGCTGTTTTTT. It codes for CASSFQGANAGELFF.

The J gene is TRBJ1-1, the V gene TRBV28; D ambiguous. The CDR3 extends over 14 amino acids. Trimming removed 4 bases at V and 1 base at J, with 10 bases between. Germline-derived CDR1 and CDR2 are MDHEN and SYDVKM. The CDR3 sequence: CASSSVQKNTEAFF. In DNA form, the CDR3 reads TGTGCCAGCAGTTCGGTGCAGAAGAACACTGAAGCTTTCTTT.

V gene TRBV11-2 combines with J gene TRBJ2-7, with 10 bases identical to TRBD1. CDR1 and CDR2 (germline): SGHAT, FQNNGV. V shed 3 bases and J 0 bases; nucleotides not matched to a gene: 8. The CDR3 extends over 17 amino acids. The CDR3 reads CASSFPPGQGNSYEQYF. In nucleotides, the CDR3 is TGTGCCAGCAGCTTTCCCCCGGGACAGGGGAACTCCTACGAGCAGTACTTC.

This rearrangement joins TRBV27 to TRBJ2-6; 7 positions match TRBD1. There are 21 residues in the CDR3. The V segment lost 1 base and the J segment 0 bases; nucleotides outside the gene matches: 15. CDR1 MNHEY and CDR2 SMNVEV come from the germline V gene (reference sequence). CDR3 residues: CASSLYRLLGTASSGANVLTF. The CDR3 DNA reads as TGTGCCAGCAGTTTATACCGGCTCCTCGGGACAGCAAGCTCTGGGGCCAACGTCCTGACTTTC.

The rearrangement links TRBV11-2 to TRBJ2-7; 8 bases line up with TRBD1. Germline trimming cut 3 bases from V and 4 bases from J; bases unmatched to any gene: 11. Germline V lookup: CDR1 SGHAT, CDR2 FQNNGV. The CDR3 length is 16 residues. The CDR3 sequence: CASSFQAGGDLYEQYF. As DNA, the CDR3 is TGTGCCAGCAGCTTCCAAGCAGGGGGCGATTTGTACGAGCAGTACTTC.

This chain connects TRBV12-5 to TRBJ2-2, with a possible D match to TRBD1 (5 bases). This CDR3 is 14 amino acids long. Germline V gives CDR1 LGHNT, CDR2 FRNRAP. The V gene lost 1 base and the J gene lost 6 bases, with 9 bases spanning the gap. This CDR3 is CASGLAQDPGELFF. The DNA for the CDR3 is TGTGCTAGTGGTTTGGCACAGGACCCCGGGGAGCTGTTTTTT.

This clone was recorded only once. The V call is TRBV7-9, the J call TRBJ2-3, with 8 bases that match TRBD2. The CDR3 sequence is 19 residues long. CDR1 is SEHNR, CDR2 FQNEAQ, per germline (reference sequence). After removal of 4 bases from V and 4 bases from J, the junction contained 19 bases not matched to a gene. The CDR3 protein is CASSSTGTSRGVSADTQYF. The CDR3 DNA is TGTGCCAGCAGCTCTACCGGGACTAGTAGGGGGGTGTCCGCAGATACGCAGTATTTT.

CDR3 DNA: TGTGCCAGCAGTGACCGAGGGGCGGTGAACACTGAAGCTTTCTTT. It specifies CASSDRGAVNTEAFF. The chain combines TRBV25-1 with TRBJ1-1; D is possibly TRBD1 (5 bases). CDR3 length: 15 amino acids. Trimming removed 3 bases at V and 0 bases at J, with 11 bases between. Germline V gives CDR1 MGHDK, CDR2 SYGVNS.

The V call is TRBV6-1, the J call TRBJ2-2; D is perhaps TRBD2 (5 bases). The CDR3 runs 13 residues. CDR1 and CDR2 from the germline V gene are MNHNS and SASEGT. Trimming stripped 8 bases from V and 10 bases from J, with 17 bases between. The chain's CDR3 is CASAGTPGSELFF. For the CDR3, the DNA is TGTGCCAGCGCTGGAACTCCGGGATCGGAGCTGTTTTTT.

The chain uses TRBV5-4 and TRBJ2-7; TRBD2 aligns across 11 bases. V trimming: 4 bases; J trimming: 3 bases; junction bases outside the gene matches: 6. The germline V gene has CDR1 SGHNT and CDR2 YYREEE (reference sequence). The CDR3 extends over 15 amino acids. The CDR3 reads CASSGGGLAVYEQYF. Written as DNA, the CDR3 is TGTGCCAGCAGCGGGGGGGGACTAGCGGTCTACGAGCAGTACTTC.

The chain recombines TRBV7-2 with TRBJ1-5, with 8 bases aligning to TRBD1. The CDR3 runs 14 residues. CDR1 is SGHTA, CDR2 FQGNSA, per germline. The V and J ends lost 1 base and 6 bases, in that order; junction bases with no gene match: 2. CDR3 residues: CASSLGTGPQPQHF. As DNA, the CDR3 is TGTGCCAGCAGCTTAGGGACAGGGCCTCAGCCCCAGCATTTT. Supplemented by reference TRBV7-2 and TRBJ1-5, the full variable domain reads GAGVSQSPSNKVTEKGKDVELRCDPISGHTALYWYRQSLGQGLEFLIYFQGNSAPDKSGLPSDRFSAERTGGSVSTLTIQRTQQEDSAVYLCASSLGTGPQPQHFGDGTRLSIL.

The chain employs TRBV10-1 and TRBJ2-5; D gene unclear. The germline V and J ends were trimmed by 9 bases and 6 bases, with 11 bases remaining between them. This CDR3 is built from 11 residues. From germline, CDR1 is WNHNN and CDR2 SYGVQD (reference sequence). CDR3 sequence (DNA): TGCGCCAGACTTTTCAATAAGACCCAGTACTTC. It yields the protein CARLFNKTQYF.

The rearrangement uses TRBV5-1 and TRBJ2-7, with D unresolved. V gave up 0 bases and J gave up 2 bases, with 6 bases separating them. Per germline, CDR1 SGHRS and CDR2 YFSETQ. The CDR3 extends over 13 amino acids. CDR3 loop: CASSLDTTYEQYF. Here the CDR3 DNA reads TGCGCCAGCAGCTTGGACACCACCTACGAGCAGTACTTC.

This chain joins TRBV27 and TRBJ2-2, with 8 bases identical to TRBD1. The CDR3 length is 17 residues. With V trimmed by 8 bases and J by 0 bases, 11 bases remained unmatched. Germline lookup yields CDR1 MNHEY and CDR2 SMNVEV (reference sequence). The CDR3 DNA is TGTGCCAGCGCTGACTGGGTACAGGGGGCGAACACCGGGGAGCTGTTTTTT. This codes for CASADWVQGANTGELFF.

This clone was found once. This chain connects TRBV5-4 to TRBJ2-5; D remains ambiguous. From germline, CDR1 is SGHNT and CDR2 YYREEE (reference sequence). Trimming took 4 bases from V and 5 from J, leaving 9 bases between them. CDR3 size: 12 residues. The CDR3 region has the DNA TGTGCCAGCAGCCAAACCACGGAGACCCAGTACTTC. Protein product: CASSQTTETQYF.

The gene calls are TRBV28 and TRBJ2-1, with 7 bases aligning to TRBD2. After removal of 7 bases from V and 8 bases from J, the junction contained 17 bases not matched to a gene. The CDR3 is made up of 16 amino acids. Germline CDR1 is MDHEN and CDR2 is SYDVKM. In DNA, the CDR3 is TGTGCCAGCAAACCCTCCCGGACTAGGGGTACCTATGAGCAGTTCTTC. Protein product: CASKPSRTRGTYEQFF.

The chain recombines TRBV19 with TRBJ2-7, with no clear D. The CDR3 contains 15 residues. V lost 3 bases, J lost 2 bases, and 14 bases lay in between. Germline V gives CDR1 LNHDA, CDR2 SQIVND (reference sequence). The CDR3 protein is CASSIGVGDTYEQYF. CDR3 DNA: TGTGCCAGTAGTATTGGGGTTGGTGATACCTACGAGCAGTACTTC.

This rearrangement joins TRBV27 to TRBJ2-7; 8 bases fit TRBD2. Germline CDR1 reads MNHEY; CDR2 reads SMNVEV (reference sequence). V was pared by 2 bases and J by 1 base, with 4 bases of the junction left unmatched. This CDR3 is 15 amino acids long. For the CDR3, the DNA is TGTGCCAGCAGTTTAACGGGACTAGGGTCCTACGAGCAGTACTTC. Encoded protein: CASSLTGLGSYEQYF.

The V call is TRBV10-3, the J call TRBJ2-7, with a tentative D call TRBD1 (7 bases). Deletions cut 4 bases from V and 2 bases from J, with 12 bases between. Germline values: CDR1 ENHRY, CDR2 SYGVKD. This CDR3 contains 14 residues. The chain's CDR3 is CAISGGTVAYEQYF. Here the CDR3 DNA reads TGTGCCATCAGTGGCGGGACAGTCGCCTACGAGCAGTACTTC.

V is TRBV27 and J is TRBJ1-5, with TRBD1 as a possible D gene (6 bases). The CDR3 is 14 amino acids. Looked up from germline, CDR1 is MNHEY and CDR2 is SMNVEV (reference sequence). V dropped 8 bases and J dropped 4 bases, with 15 bases sitting between them. The CDR3 DNA reads TGTGCCAGCCGATCCGGACAGAGAAATCAGCCCCAGCATTTT. Translated: CASRSGQRNQPQHF.

The chain has TRBV9 and TRBJ1-4, with D possibly TRBD1 on 6 matching bases. Germline V CDR1 and CDR2: SGDLS, YYNGEE. The CDR3 has 15 residues. V was shortened by 0 bases and J by 3 bases, with 9 bases between the two germline ends. CDR3 sequence: CASSVGQDPNEKLFF. The CDR3 DNA follows: TGTGCCAGCAGCGTAGGACAGGACCCTAATGAAAAACTGTTTTTT. The complete variable domain, with remaining parts taken from reference TRBV9 and TRBJ1-4, reads DSGVTQTPKHLITATGQRVTLRCSPRSGDLSVYWYQQSLDQGLQFLIQYYNGEERAKGNILERFSAQQFPDLHSELNLSSLELGDSALYFCASSVGQDPNEKLFFGSGTQLSVL.

This rearrangement joins TRBV7-9 to TRBJ2-7; D may correspond to TRBD1 or TRBD2 (5 bases each). Germline V lookup: CDR1 SEHNR, CDR2 FQNEAQ (reference sequence). The CDR3 contains 16 residues. The V and J ends lost 2 bases and 4 bases respectively, with 18 bases between them. CDR3: CASSLPLRDPGYEQYF. The CDR3 DNA reads TGTGCCAGCAGCTTACCCCTCAGGGACCCTGGGTACGAGCAGTACTTC.

This sequence joins TRBV28 and TRBJ2-3, with 10 nucleotides matching TRBD2. Germline values: CDR1 MDHEN, CDR2 SYDVKM. The CDR3 contains 17 residues. V lost 1 base and J lost 0; bases outside the gene matches: 4. The CDR3 nucleotides read TGTGCCAGCAGTTTATTGGCTAGCGGGAGTAGCACAGATACGCAGTATTTT. Amino acid sequence: CASSLLASGSSTDTQYF.

This clone came up once. The chain employs TRBV6-6 and TRBJ1-1; D remains ambiguous. The CDR3 extends over 11 amino acids. With 5 bases removed from V and 7 bases from J, the gap between germline ends came to 8 bases. CDR1 is MNHNY and CDR2 is SVGAGI in the germline V gene (reference sequence). The DNA of the CDR3 is TGTGCCAGCAGTAGAAATCTTGAAGCTTTCTTT. This codes for CASSRNLEAFF.

The genes are TRBV6-6 and TRBJ1-5, with TRBD1 matching 7 bases. Germline CDR1 MNHNY, CDR2 SVGAGI (reference sequence). This CDR3 has 13 residues. With V trimmed by 8 bases and J by 6 bases, 7 bases remained unmatched. The CDR3 spells CASSPTGFQPQHF. The CDR3 DNA sequence: TGTGCCAGCTCCCCGACAGGGTTTCAGCCCCAGCATTTT.

The chain carries TRBV5-4 and TRBJ2-1; possibly TRBD2 for D (5 bases). V lost 7 bases to trimming and J lost 2 bases, with 16 bases between them. The CDR3 has 15 amino acids. Germline CDR1 SGHNT, CDR2 YYREEE (reference sequence). In DNA form, the CDR3 reads TGTGCCAGCCGCGCCGGGAATGCCCCCTACAATGAGCAGTTCTTC. This sequence encodes CASRAGNAPYNEQFF.

The chain couples TRBV7-6 to TRBJ1-1, with TRBD1 as a possible D gene (5 bases). Germline V CDR1 and CDR2: SGHVS, FNYEAQ. The CDR3 is 13 amino acids. V lost 0 bases to trimming and J lost 6 bases, with 8 bases between them. The CDR3 DNA is TGTGCCAGCAGCTTAGCTTCGGGGGCTGAAGCTTTCTTT. This gives the protein CASSLASGAEAFF.

The genes are TRBV19 and TRBJ1-4; 7 nucleotides line up with TRBD1. The CDR3 is 14 residues long. Trimming cost V 6 bases and J 3 bases; bases outside gene matches: 4. The V gene's germline CDR1 is LNHDA and CDR2 SQIVND (reference sequence). The chain's CDR3 is CASSLTGPNEKLFF. The CDR3 nucleotides read TGTGCCAGTAGCCTGACAGGGCCTAATGAAAAACTGTTTTTT.

CDR3 residues: CASAQRGGREKLFF. The DNA for the CDR3 is TGTGCCAGCGCACAGAGGGGGGGCCGAGAAAAACTGTTTTTT. The genes are TRBV7-9 and TRBJ1-4; a possible D gene is TRBD1 (6 bases). The CDR3 loop spans 14 amino acids. With 8 bases removed from V and 8 bases from J, the gap between germline ends came to 18 bases. CDR1 is SEHNR, CDR2 FQNEAQ, per germline (reference sequence).

The J gene is TRBJ1-2, the V gene TRBV27; D gene ambiguous. Germline V gene lookup returns CDR1 MNHEY and CDR2 SMNVEV (reference sequence). The CDR3 has 14 amino acids. Deletions cut 2 bases from V and 5 bases from J, with 12 bases between. The CDR3 is CASSLGPSGYGYTF. CDR3 DNA: TGTGCCAGCAGTTTAGGTCCGAGTGGGTATGGCTACACCTTC.